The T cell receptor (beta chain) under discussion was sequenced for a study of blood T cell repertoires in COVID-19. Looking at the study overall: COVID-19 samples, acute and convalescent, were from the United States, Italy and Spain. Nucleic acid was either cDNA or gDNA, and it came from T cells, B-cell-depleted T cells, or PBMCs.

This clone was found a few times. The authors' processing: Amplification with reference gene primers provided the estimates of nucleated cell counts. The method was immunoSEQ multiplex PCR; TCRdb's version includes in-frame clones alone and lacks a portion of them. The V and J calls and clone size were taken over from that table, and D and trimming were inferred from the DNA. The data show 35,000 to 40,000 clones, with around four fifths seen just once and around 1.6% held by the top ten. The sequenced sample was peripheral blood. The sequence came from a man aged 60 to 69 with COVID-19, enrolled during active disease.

CDR3 region: CASSQAGLNQPQHF. The DNA for the CDR3 is TGTGCCAGCAGCCAAGCAGGGCTCAATCAGCCCCAGCATTTT. The chain recombines TRBV3-1 (or the pseudogene TRBV3-2) with TRBJ1-5; D might be TRBD1 (5 bases). This CDR3 is built from 14 residues. The V gene's germline CDR1 is LGHDT and CDR2 YNNKEL (reference sequence). Trimming took off 1 base at V and 3 bases at J, with 7 bases between the two ends.